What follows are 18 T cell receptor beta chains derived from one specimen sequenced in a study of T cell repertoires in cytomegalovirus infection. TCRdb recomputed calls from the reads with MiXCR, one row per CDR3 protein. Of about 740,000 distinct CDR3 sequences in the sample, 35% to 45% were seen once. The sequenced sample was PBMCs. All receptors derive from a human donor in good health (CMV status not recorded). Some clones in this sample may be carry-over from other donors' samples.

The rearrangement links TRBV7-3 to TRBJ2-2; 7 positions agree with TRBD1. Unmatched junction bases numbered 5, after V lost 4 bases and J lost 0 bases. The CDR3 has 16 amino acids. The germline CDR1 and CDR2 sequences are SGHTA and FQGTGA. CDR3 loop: CASSSQGFSNTGELFF. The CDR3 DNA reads TGTGCCAGCAGCTCACAGGGGTTCTCGAACACCGGGGAGCTGTTTTTT.

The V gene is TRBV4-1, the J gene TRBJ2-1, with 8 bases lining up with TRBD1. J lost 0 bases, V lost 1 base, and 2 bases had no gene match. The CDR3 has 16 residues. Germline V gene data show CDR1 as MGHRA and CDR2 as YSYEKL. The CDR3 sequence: CASSQATGGSYNEQFF. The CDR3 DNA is TGCGCCAGCAGCCAAGCTACAGGGGGCTCCTACAATGAGCAGTTCTTC.

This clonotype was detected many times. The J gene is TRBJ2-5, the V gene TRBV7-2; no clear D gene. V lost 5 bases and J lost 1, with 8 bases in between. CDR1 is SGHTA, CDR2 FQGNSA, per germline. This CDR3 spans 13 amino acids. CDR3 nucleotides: TGTGCCAGCAGCCTGGGCGCCCAAGAGACCCAGTACTTC. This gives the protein CASSLGAQETQYF.

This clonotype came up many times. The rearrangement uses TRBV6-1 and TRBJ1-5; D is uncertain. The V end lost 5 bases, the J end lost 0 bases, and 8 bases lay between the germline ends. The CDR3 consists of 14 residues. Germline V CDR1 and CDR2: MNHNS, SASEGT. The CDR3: CASSRTYSNQPQHF. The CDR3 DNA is TGTGCCAGCAGTCGAACGTATAGCAATCAGCCCCAGCATTTT.

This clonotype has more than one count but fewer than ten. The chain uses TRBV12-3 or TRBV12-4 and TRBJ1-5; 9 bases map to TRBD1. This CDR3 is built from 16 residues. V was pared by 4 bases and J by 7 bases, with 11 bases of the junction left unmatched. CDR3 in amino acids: CASSSRTGGFLQPQHF. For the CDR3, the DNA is TGTGCCAGCAGTTCCCGTACAGGGGGCTTCCTGCAGCCCCAGCATTTT.

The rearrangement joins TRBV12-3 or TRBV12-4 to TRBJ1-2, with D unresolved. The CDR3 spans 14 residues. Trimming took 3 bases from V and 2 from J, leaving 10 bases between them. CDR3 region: CASSFQTGNYGYTF. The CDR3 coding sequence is TGTGCCAGCAGTTTTCAGACGGGGAACTATGGCTACACCTTC.

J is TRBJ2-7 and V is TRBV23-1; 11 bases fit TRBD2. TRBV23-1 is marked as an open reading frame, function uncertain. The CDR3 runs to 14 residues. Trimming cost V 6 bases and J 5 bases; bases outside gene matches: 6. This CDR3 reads CASSLAGGPDEQYF. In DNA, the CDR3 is TGCGCCAGCAGCCTAGCGGGGGGACCGGACGAGCAGTACTTC.

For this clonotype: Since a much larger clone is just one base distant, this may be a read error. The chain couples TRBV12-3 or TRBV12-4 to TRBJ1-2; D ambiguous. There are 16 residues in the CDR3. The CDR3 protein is CSSSYERRLVEYGYTF. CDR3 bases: TGTTCCAGCAGTTACGAAAGGCGGCTTGTAGAATATGGCTACACCTTC.

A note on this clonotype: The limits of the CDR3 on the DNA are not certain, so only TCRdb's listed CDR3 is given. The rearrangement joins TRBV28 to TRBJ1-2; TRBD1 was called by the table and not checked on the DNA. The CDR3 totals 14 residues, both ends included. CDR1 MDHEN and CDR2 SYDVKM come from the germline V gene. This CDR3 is CASSFGQGAGANTF.

CDR3 sequence reads: CSANSAFKDSSPLHF. The CDR3 DNA reads as TGCAGTGCCAACAGTGCCTTTAAAGACAGTTCACCCCTCCACTTT. J is TRBJ1-6 and V is TRBV20-1, with D possibly being TRBD1 (5 bases). The CDR3 runs to 15 residues. V shed 6 bases and J shed 9 bases, with 21 bases lying between them. Germline CDR1 reads DFQATT; CDR2 reads SNEGSKA (reference sequence).

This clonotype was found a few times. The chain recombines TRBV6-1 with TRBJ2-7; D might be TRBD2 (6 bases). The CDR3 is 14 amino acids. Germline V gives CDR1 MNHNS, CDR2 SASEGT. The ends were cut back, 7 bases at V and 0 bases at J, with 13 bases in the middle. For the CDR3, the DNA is TGTGCCAGCACGGTAGCGGAAAGCTCCTACGAGCAGTACTTC. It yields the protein CASTVAESSYEQYF.

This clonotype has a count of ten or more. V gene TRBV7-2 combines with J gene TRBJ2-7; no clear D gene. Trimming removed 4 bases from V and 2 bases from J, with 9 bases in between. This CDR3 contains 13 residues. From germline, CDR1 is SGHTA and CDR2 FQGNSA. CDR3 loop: CASSSMPTYEQYF. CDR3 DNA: TGTGCCAGCAGCTCAATGCCGACCTACGAGCAGTACTTC.

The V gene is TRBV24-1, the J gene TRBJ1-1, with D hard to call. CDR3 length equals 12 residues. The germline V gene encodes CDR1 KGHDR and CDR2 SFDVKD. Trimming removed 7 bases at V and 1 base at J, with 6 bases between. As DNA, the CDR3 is TGTGCCACCAGGGCCGGGAACACTGAAGCTTTCTTT. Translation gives CATRAGNTEAFF.

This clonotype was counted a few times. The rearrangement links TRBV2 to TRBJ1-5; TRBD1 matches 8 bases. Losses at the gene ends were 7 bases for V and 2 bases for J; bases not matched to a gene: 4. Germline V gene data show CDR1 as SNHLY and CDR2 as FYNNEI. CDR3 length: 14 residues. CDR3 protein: CASNPTGGNQPQHF. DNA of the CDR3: TGTGCCAGCAACCCGACAGGGGGCAATCAGCCCCAGCATTTT.

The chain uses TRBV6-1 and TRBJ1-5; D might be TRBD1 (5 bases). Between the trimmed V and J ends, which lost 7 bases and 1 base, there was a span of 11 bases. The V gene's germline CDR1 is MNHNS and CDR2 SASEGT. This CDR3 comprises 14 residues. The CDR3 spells CASIPGRSNQPQHF. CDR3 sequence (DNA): TGTGCCAGCATCCCGGGACGGAGCAATCAGCCCCAGCATTTT.

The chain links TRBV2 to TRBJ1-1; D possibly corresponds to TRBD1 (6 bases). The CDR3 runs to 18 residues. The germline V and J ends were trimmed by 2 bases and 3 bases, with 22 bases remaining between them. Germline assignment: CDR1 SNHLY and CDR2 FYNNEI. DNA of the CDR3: TGTGCCAGCAGTGAATTTTCTCTGGGGGGCTTCTCCGACACTGAAGCTTTCTTT. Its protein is CASSEFSLGGFSDTEAFF.

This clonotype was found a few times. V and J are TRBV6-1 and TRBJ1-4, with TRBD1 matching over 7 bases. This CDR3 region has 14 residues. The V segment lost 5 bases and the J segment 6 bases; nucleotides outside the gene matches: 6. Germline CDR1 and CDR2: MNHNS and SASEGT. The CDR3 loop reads CASSFRGGDEKLFF. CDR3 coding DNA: TGTGCCAGCAGTTTCAGGGGGGGAGATGAAAAACTGTTTTTT.

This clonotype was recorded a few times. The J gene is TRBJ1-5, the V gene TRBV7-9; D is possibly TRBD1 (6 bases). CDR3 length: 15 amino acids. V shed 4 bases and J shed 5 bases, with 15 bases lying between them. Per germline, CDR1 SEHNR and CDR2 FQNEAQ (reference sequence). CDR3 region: CASSSGDLWDQPQHF. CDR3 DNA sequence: TGTGCCAGCAGCTCAGGGGACCTCTGGGATCAGCCCCAGCATTTT. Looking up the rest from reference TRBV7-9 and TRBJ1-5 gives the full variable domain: DTGVSQNPRHKITKRGQNVTFRCDPISEHNRLYWYRQTLGQGPEFLTYFQNEAQLEKSRLLSDRFSAERPKGSFSTLEIQRTEQGDSAMYLCASSSGDLWDQPQHFGDGTRLSIL.